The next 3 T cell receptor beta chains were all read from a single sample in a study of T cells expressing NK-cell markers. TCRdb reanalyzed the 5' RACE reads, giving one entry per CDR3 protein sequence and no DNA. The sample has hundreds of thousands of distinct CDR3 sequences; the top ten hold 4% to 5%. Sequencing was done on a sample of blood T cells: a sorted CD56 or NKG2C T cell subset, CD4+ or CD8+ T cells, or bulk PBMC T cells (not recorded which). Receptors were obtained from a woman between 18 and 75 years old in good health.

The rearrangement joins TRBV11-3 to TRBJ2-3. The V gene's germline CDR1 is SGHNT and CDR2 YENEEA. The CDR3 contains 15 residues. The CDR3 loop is CASSFGAGPTDTQYF. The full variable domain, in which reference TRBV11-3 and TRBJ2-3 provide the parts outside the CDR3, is EAGVVQSPRYKIIEKKQPVAFWCNPISGHNTLYWYLQNLGQGPELLIRYENEEAVDDSQLPKDRFSAERLKGVDSTLKIQPAELGDSAVYLCASSFGAGPTDTQYFGPGTRLTVL.

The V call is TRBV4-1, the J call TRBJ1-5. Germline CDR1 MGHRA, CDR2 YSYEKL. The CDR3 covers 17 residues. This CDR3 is CASSQPYGTAGNQPQHF.

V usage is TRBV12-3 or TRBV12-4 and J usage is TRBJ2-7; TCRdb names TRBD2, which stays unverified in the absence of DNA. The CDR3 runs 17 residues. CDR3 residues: CASSFGLTSGRSYEQYF.